These T cell receptor beta chains were read from a single sample in a study of T cell changes during pregnancy in multiple sclerosis. Repertoires were generated with immunoSEQ multiplex PCR, while TCRdb's copy carries only in-frame clones and drops some. The table lists some 70,000 clones, 75% to 90% of them singletons, with 3% to 3.5% in the top ten. Specimen: peripheral blood, collected before pregnancy. Receptors originate from a female donor with multiple sclerosis, enrolled in a pregnancy study. CDR3s include the opening cysteine and the closing phenylalanine or tryptophan. D genes are given only for firm matches. Size is omitted from some rows. Given values are once, few, many or a class for expanded clones.

D gene	V gene	clone size	J gene	CDR3 length	CDR3 protein	CDR3 DNA
TRBD2	TRBV9	NA	TRBJ2-1	13	CASSVGGSERQFF	TGTGCCAGCAGCGTGGGGGGGTCGGAGCGACAGTTCTTC
NA	TRBV10-3	NA	TRBJ1-1	14	CAISDQTGNTEAFF	TGTGCCATCAGTGACCAGACAGGGAACACTGAAGCTTTCTTT
NA	TRBV28	NA	TRBJ1-5	12	CASRGADQPQHF	TGTGCCAGCAGGGGGGCGGATCAGCCCCAGCATTTT
NA	TRBV4-2	NA	TRBJ2-5	13	CASSRLSKETQYF	TGTGCCAGCAGCCGGTTGAGCAAAGAGACCCAGTACTTC
TRBD1	TRBV4-1	few	TRBJ2-7	16	CASSQDQGAYPHEQYF	TGCGCCAGCAGCCAAGATCAGGGGGCTTATCCCCACGAGCAGTACTTC
NA	TRBV30	once	TRBJ1-3	12	CASSQGANTIYF	TGTGCCTCCTCACAGGGAGCGAACACCATATATTTT
TRBD2	TRBV30	NA	TRBJ2-1	15	CAWTPFSGGYNEQFF	TGTGCCTGGACGCCCTTTTCGGGGGGGTACAATGAGCAGTTCTTC
NA	TRBV5-1	NA	TRBJ1-1	14	CASSAGIPNTEAFF	TGCGCCAGCAGCGCCGGGATCCCGAACACTGAAGCTTTCTTT
TRBD1	TRBV9	NA	TRBJ2-1	16	CASSVASDRGFSEQFF	TGTGCCAGCAGCGTAGCTTCCGACAGGGGATTTAGTGAGCAGTTCTTC
TRBD1	TRBV2	NA	TRBJ1-1	13	CASAGTGSTEAFF	TGTGCCAGCGCCGGGACAGGGTCTACTGAAGCTTTCTTT
NA	TRBV30	NA	TRBJ2-7	11	CAWSAGYEQYF	TGTGCCTGGAGTGCAGGCTACGAGCAGTACTTC
NA	TRBV11-1	once	TRBJ2-1	15	CASSSEASMYNEQFF	TGTGCCAGCAGCTCCGAAGCGTCCATGTACAATGAGCAGTTCTTC
NA	TRBV6-6	once	TRBJ1-4	15	CASSYSTTVLEKLFF	TGTGCCAGCAGTTACTCGACCACAGTTCTCGAAAAACTGTTTTTT